This TCR beta chain is drawn from a study of blood T cell repertoires in COVID-19. Study background: Acute and convalescent COVID-19 samples came from the United States, Italy and Spain. Sources were T cells, B-cell-depleted T cells, or PBMCs; the material itself was cDNA or gDNA.

CDR3 length: 17 residues. V was clipped by 1 base and J by 2 bases; unmatched bases: 4. The germline V gene encodes CDR1 LGHDT and CDR2 YNNKEL (reference sequence). Data came from immunoSEQ multiplex PCR; TCRdb stores just in-frame clones and leaves some out. The repertoire holds around 300,000 clones, with around 90% as singletons. The origin of this receptor is a man aged 18 to 35 with active or convalescent COVID-19. Sequenced input: peripheral blood. J is TRBJ1-5 and V is TRBV3-1 (or the pseudogene TRBV3-2); the match to TRBD1 covers 11 bases. The chain's CDR3 is CASSQGTGGWGNQPQHF. The CDR3 DNA reads as TGTGCCAGCAGCCAAGGGACAGGGGGCTGGGGCAATCAGCCCCAGCATTTT.